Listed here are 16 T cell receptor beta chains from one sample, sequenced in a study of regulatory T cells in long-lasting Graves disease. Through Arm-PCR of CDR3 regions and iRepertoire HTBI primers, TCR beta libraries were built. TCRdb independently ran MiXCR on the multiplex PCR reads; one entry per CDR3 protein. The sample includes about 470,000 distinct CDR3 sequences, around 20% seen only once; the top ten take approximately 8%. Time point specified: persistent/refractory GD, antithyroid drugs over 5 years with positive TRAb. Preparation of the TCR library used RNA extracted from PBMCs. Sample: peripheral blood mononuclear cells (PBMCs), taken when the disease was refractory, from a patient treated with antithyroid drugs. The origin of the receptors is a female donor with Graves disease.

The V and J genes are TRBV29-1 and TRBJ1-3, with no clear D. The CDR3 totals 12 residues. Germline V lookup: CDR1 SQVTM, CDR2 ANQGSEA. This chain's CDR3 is CATRVSGNTIYF. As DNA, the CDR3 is TGCGCCACAAGGGTATCTGGAAACACCATATATTTT.

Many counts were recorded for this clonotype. CDR3 in DNA: TGTGCCAGCAGTTTACCCGGGGTTCAAGAGACCCAGTACTTC. Its translation is CASSLPGVQETQYF. The gene calls are TRBV28 and TRBJ2-5, with D possibly matching TRBD2 (5 bases). Germline CDR1 MDHEN, CDR2 SYDVKM. Trimming left V 2 bases short and J 2 bases short, with 9 bases between. This CDR3 is 14 amino acids long.

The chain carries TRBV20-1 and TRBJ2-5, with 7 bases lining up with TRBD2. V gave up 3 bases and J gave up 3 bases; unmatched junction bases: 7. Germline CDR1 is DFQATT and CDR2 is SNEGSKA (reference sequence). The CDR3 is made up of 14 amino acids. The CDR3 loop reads CSASLAGVEETQYF. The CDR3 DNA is TGCAGTGCTAGCTTAGCGGGTGTGGAAGAGACCCAGTACTTC.

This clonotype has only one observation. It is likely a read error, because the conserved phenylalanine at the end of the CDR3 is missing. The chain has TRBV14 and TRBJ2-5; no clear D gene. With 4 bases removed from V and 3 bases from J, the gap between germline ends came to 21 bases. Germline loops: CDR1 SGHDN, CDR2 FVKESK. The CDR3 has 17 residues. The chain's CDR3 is CASSPPWSETYKETQYL. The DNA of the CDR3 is TGTGCCAGCAGCCCCCCGTGGAGCGAGACTTATAAAGAGACCCAGTACCTC.

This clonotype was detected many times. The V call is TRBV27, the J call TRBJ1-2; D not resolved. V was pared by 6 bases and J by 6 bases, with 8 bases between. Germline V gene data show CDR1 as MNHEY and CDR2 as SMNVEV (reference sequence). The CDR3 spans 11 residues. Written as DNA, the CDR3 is TGTGCCAGCAGGGATAGAAATGGCTACACCTTC. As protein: CASRDRNGYTF.

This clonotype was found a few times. The CDR3 sequence is CSARDFWSYEQYF. The CDR3 nucleotides read TGCAGTGCTAGAGATTTTTGGAGCTACGAGCAGTACTTC. This chain uses TRBV20-1 with TRBJ2-7; D is unresolved. The CDR3 spans 13 residues. The V gene's germline CDR1 is DFQATT and CDR2 SNEGSKA (reference sequence). Trimming removed 0 bases from V and 3 bases from J, with 9 bases in between.

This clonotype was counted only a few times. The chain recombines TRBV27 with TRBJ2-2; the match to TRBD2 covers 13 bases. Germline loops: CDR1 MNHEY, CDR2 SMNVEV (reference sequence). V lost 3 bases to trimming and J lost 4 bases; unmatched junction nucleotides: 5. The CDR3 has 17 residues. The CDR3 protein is CASSFTGLAGPTGELFF. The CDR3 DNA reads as TGTGCCAGCAGTTTCACGGGACTAGCGGGACCCACCGGGGAGCTGTTTTTT.

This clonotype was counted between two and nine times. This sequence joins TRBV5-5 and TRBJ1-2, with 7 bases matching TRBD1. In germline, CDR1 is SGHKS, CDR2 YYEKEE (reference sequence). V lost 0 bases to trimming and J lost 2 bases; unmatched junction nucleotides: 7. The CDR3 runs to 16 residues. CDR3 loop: CASSLAEGTVNYGYTF. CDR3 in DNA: TGTGCCAGCAGCTTGGCCGAGGGGACAGTAAACTATGGCTACACCTTC.

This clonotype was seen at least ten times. CDR3: CASSLLLAGTNEQYF. Here the CDR3 DNA reads TGTGCCAGCAGTTTGTTGTTAGCGGGAACTAACGAGCAGTACTTC. The gene calls are TRBV28 and TRBJ2-7, with 8 bases that match TRBD2. The germline gives CDR1 MDHEN, CDR2 SYDVKM. Trimming at V came to 3 bases and at J to 5 bases, leaving 9 bases not matched to a gene. The CDR3 contains 15 residues.

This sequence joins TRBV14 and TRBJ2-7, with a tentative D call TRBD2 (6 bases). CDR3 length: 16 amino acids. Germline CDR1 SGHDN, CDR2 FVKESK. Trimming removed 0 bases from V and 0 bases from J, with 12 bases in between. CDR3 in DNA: TGTGCCAGCAGCCAAGATTGGTTCGGGAGCTCCTACGAGCAGTACTTC. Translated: CASSQDWFGSSYEQYF.

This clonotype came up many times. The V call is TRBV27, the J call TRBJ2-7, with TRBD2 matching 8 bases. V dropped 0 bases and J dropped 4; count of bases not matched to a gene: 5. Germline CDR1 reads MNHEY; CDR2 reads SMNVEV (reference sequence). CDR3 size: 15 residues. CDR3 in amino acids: CASSLSQRENYEQYF. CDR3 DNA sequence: TGTGCCAGCAGTTTATCGCAGCGGGAGAATTACGAGCAGTACTTC.

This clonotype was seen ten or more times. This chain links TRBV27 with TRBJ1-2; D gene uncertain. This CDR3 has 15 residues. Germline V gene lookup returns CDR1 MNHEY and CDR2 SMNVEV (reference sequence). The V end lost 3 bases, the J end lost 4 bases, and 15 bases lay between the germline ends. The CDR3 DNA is TGTGCCAGCAGTTTTTCGATTATCCGTGGCTATGGCTACACCTTC. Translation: CASSFSIIRGYGYTF.

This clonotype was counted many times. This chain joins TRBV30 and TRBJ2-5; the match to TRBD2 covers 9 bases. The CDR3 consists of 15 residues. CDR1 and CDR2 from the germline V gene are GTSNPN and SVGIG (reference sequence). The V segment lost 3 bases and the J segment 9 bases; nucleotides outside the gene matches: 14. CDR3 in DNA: TGTGCCTGGAGGATGGGCGGGAGGGCCCTCCGGCCCCAGTACTTC. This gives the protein CAWRMGGRALRPQYF.

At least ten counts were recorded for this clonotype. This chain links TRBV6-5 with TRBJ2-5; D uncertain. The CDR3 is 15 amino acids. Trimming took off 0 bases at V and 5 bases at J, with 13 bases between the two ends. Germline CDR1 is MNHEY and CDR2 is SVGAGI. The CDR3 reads CASSYSHFSSETQYF. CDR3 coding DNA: TGTGCCAGCAGTTACTCCCATTTCTCCTCCGAGACCCAGTACTTC.

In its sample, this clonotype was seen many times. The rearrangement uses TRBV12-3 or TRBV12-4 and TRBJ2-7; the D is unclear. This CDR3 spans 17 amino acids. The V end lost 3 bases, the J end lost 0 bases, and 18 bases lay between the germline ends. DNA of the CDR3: TGTGCCAGCAGTTTTGGGGTCGGGTCCCAGAGCTCCTACGAGCAGTACTTC. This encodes CASSFGVGSQSSYEQYF.

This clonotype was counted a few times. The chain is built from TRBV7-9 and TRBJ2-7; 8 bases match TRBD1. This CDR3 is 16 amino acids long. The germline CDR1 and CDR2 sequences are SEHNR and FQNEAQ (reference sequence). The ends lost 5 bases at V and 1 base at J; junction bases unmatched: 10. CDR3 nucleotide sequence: TGTGCCAGCAGCACCGCACAGGGGGTATCTTCCTACGAGCAGTACTTC. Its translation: CASSTAQGVSSYEQYF.